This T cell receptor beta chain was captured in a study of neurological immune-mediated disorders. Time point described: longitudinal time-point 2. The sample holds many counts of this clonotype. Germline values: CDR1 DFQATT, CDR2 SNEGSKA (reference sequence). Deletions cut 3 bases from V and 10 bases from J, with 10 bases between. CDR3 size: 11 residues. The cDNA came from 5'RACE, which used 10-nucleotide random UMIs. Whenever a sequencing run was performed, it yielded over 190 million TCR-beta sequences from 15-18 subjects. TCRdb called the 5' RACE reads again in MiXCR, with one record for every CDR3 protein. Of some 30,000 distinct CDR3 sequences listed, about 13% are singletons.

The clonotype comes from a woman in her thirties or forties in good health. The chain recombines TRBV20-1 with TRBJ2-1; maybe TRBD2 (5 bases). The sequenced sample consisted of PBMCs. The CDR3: CSASPSSEQFF. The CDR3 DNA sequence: TGCAGTGCTAGTCCTAGCAGCGAGCAGTTCTTC.